The rows below give T cell receptor beta chains drawn from one sample of a study of PD-1 blockade in classical Hodgkin lymphoma. Method: immunoSEQ multiplex PCR; TCRdb's copy keeps in-frame clones and lacks some. The table shows 24,000 or so clones, with more than 65% occurring only once. The source material was peripheral blood mononuclear cells (PBMCs), sampled at baseline. Every receptor here comes from a human donor with classical Hodgkin lymphoma. CDR3s include the opening cysteine and the closing phenylalanine or tryptophan. Fields, in order: J gene, V gene, clone size, D gene, CDR3 DNA, CDR3 protein. D genes are given only for firm matches. Part of the rows lack a size; the others show once, few, many or a class for expanded clones.

J gene: TRBJ1-2
V gene: TRBV28
clone size: few
D gene: .
CDR3 DNA: TGTGCCAGCAGTTTTTCTGTCAACCCGAAGGAAGGCTACACCTTC
CDR3 protein: CASSFSVNPKEGYTF

J gene: TRBJ1-5
V gene: TRBV9
clone size: .
D gene: .
CDR3 DNA: TGTGCCAGCACCCTCCAGTGGAGGCCCCAGCATTTT
CDR3 protein: CASTLQWRPQHF

J gene: TRBJ2-5
V gene: TRBV10-3
clone size: few
D gene: .
CDR3 DNA: TGTGCCACTAGTGCAAGCCAGGAGACCCAGTACTTC
CDR3 protein: CATSASQETQYF

J gene: TRBJ1-2
V gene: TRBV29-1
clone size: .
D gene: TRBD1
CDR3 DNA: TGCAGCGCCCGAGAGGACAGGGGGTATGGCTACACCTTC
CDR3 protein: CSAREDRGYGYTF

J gene: TRBJ1-1
V gene: TRBV19
clone size: few
D gene: .
CDR3 DNA: TGTGCCAGTAGTAAACAGGTCCTGGACACTGAAGCTTTCTTT
CDR3 protein: CASSKQVLDTEAFF

J gene: TRBJ1-2
V gene: TRBV5-1
clone size: .
D gene: TRBD1
CDR3 DNA: TGCGCCAGCAACCCCGGGACAGGTCTGAACTATGGCTACACCTTC
CDR3 protein: CASNPGTGLNYGYTF

J gene: TRBJ2-7
V gene: TRBV20-1
clone size: .
D gene: .
CDR3 DNA: TGCATATTCAGGCGGGGAGGCGAGCAGTACTTC
CDR3 protein: CIFRRGGEQYF

J gene: TRBJ2-1
V gene: TRBV7-7
clone size: .
D gene: TRBD2
CDR3 DNA: TGTGCTAGCAGCTTCTCGGGAGGTGAGCAGTTCTTC
CDR3 protein: CASSFSGGEQFF

J gene: TRBJ2-7
V gene: TRBV30
clone size: .
D gene: .
CDR3 DNA: TGTGCCTGGAGTCACGGGATAGGGGGGGCCCACCACGACTTC
CDR3 protein: CAWSHGIGGAHHDF

J gene: TRBJ1-4
V gene: TRBV7-2
clone size: few
D gene: .
CDR3 DNA: TGTGCCAGCAGCCTGGACTTGGCAACTAATGAAAAACTGTTTTTT
CDR3 protein: CASSLDLATNEKLFF

J gene: TRBJ2-2
V gene: TRBV28
clone size: few
D gene: TRBD1
CDR3 DNA: TGTGCCAGCAGCAACCCATATGAGCCAGGGGGCAGGGACGGGGAGCTGTTTTTT
CDR3 protein: CASSNPYEPGGRDGELFF

J gene: TRBJ2-7
V gene: TRBV5-6
clone size: once
D gene: TRBD2
CDR3 DNA: TGTGCCAGCAGCTTGGCCGGGCTAGCGGGGGGTCTCTCCTACGAGCAGTACTTC
CDR3 protein: CASSLAGLAGGLSYEQYF

J gene: TRBJ2-2
V gene: TRBV11-3
clone size: .
D gene: TRBD2
CDR3 DNA: TGTGCCAGCAGCCCTAGCGGGGGGGCGTCCGGGGAGCTGTTTTTT
CDR3 protein: CASSPSGGASGELFF

J gene: TRBJ2-7
V gene: TRBV25-1
clone size: .
D gene: .
CDR3 DNA: TGTGCCAGCAGTGAAAACTTTAGCGGCTACGAGCAGTACTTC
CDR3 protein: CASSENFSGYEQYF

J gene: TRBJ2-7
V gene: TRBV27
clone size: .
D gene: TRBD2
CDR3 DNA: TGTGCCAGCAGTTTATCCCCCAGGACTAGTCCATTCAACCTCCTGCGGACCGAGCAGTACTTC
CDR3 protein: CASSLSPRTSPFNLLRTEQYF

J gene: TRBJ2-2
V gene: TRBV6-1
clone size: .
D gene: .
CDR3 DNA: TGTGCCAGCAGTGAATCGGCCGGGGGGCTTTCCGGGGAGCTGTTTTTT
CDR3 protein: CASSESAGGLSGELFF

J gene: TRBJ2-7
V gene: TRBV6-5
clone size: .
D gene: TRBD1
CDR3 DNA: TGTGCCAGCAGTTATAGCCGACAGGGCCCATACGAGCAGTACTTC
CDR3 protein: CASSYSRQGPYEQYF

J gene: TRBJ1-6
V gene: TRBV9
clone size: once
D gene: .
CDR3 DNA: TGTGCCAGCAGCGCCACCCTCGGGCCGGGCAGGGCACCCCTCCACTTT
CDR3 protein: CASSATLGPGRAPLHF

J gene: TRBJ2-3
V gene: TRBV5-6
clone size: once
D gene: .
CDR3 DNA: TGTGCCAGCAGCCTGGCAGGGGTGAGCACAGATACGCAGTATTTT
CDR3 protein: CASSLAGVSTDTQYF

J gene: TRBJ1-1
V gene: TRBV12-5
clone size: .
D gene: .
CDR3 DNA: TGTGCTAGTGGTTTGGACGGGAACACTGAAGCTTTCTTT
CDR3 protein: CASGLDGNTEAFF

J gene: TRBJ2-3
V gene: TRBV6-5
clone size: few
D gene: TRBD2
CDR3 DNA: TGTGCCAGCAGACGACTAGCGGGGGGAGTGGATACGCAGTATTTT
CDR3 protein: CASRRLAGGVDTQYF

J gene: TRBJ2-1
V gene: TRBV20-1
clone size: .
D gene: .
CDR3 DNA: TGCAGTGCTGACTACAGTGTTGAGCAGTTCTTC
CDR3 protein: CSADYSVEQFF

J gene: TRBJ2-7
V gene: TRBV5-4
clone size: .
D gene: .
CDR3 DNA: TGTGCCAGCAGCTTGGGGAGGGGGTCCGAGCAGTACTTC
CDR3 protein: CASSLGRGSEQYF

J gene: TRBJ2-1
V gene: TRBV7-8
clone size: .
D gene: TRBD2
CDR3 DNA: TGTGCCAGCAGCCCTTGGGCGGGGGGCAGGGATGAGCAGTTCTTC
CDR3 protein: CASSPWAGGRDEQFF

J gene: TRBJ2-3
V gene: TRBV2
clone size: few
D gene: .
CDR3 DNA: TGTGCCAGCCGGCTCAGCCGAATTCAACAGGGACCAAGCACAGATACGCAGTATTTT
CDR3 protein: CASRLSRIQQGPSTDTQYF

J gene: TRBJ2-3
V gene: TRBV29-1
clone size: .
D gene: .
CDR3 DNA: TGCAGCGTTGTAATGGGGGGGCCCCCAGATACGCAGTATTTT
CDR3 protein: CSVVMGGPPDTQYF

J gene: TRBJ1-1
V gene: TRBV4-1
clone size: .
D gene: .
CDR3 DNA: TGCGCCAGCAGCCAGGGCGGACACCGGGGTGAAGCTTTCTTT
CDR3 protein: CASSQGGHRGEAFF

J gene: TRBJ1-2
V gene: TRBV7-8
clone size: .
D gene: TRBD1
CDR3 DNA: TGTGCCAGCAGCCCGACAGGGGATCTCCACTATGGCTACACCTTC
CDR3 protein: CASSPTGDLHYGYTF

J gene: TRBJ2-1
V gene: TRBV4-3
clone size: .
D gene: TRBD2
CDR3 DNA: TGCGCCAGCAGCCAGGATAGCGGGGCGAGCTCCTACAATGAGCAGTTCTTC
CDR3 protein: CASSQDSGASSYNEQFF

J gene: TRBJ2-1
V gene: TRBV18
clone size: .
D gene: .
CDR3 DNA: TGTGCCAGCTCACCCCTCGAGGCAGAGAGTAAGCAGTTCTTC
CDR3 protein: CASSPLEAESKQFF

J gene: TRBJ1-4
V gene: TRBV11-2
clone size: .
D gene: .
CDR3 DNA: TGTGCCAGCAGCTTAGAGGTAGCCTTTAAAAAACTGTTTTTT
CDR3 protein: CASSLEVAFKKLFF

J gene: TRBJ1-5
V gene: TRBV2
clone size: .
D gene: .
CDR3 DNA: TGTGCCAGCAGGCTACAGGGAAGGGAAAATCAGCCCCAGCATTTT
CDR3 protein: CASRLQGRENQPQHF

J gene: TRBJ2-1
V gene: TRBV6-1
clone size: few
D gene: .
CDR3 DNA: TGTGCCAGCCATAACAGGGATGGGCAGTTCTTC
CDR3 protein: CASHNRDGQFF

J gene: TRBJ1-5
V gene: TRBV10-2
clone size: few
D gene: .
CDR3 DNA: TGCGCCGCTGGGTCCATTAGCAATCAGCCCCAGCATTTT
CDR3 protein: CAAGSISNQPQHF

J gene: TRBJ2-2
V gene: TRBV5-4
clone size: .
D gene: .
CDR3 DNA: TGTGCCAGCAGCGTGGGATCAACATGGCGGGACACAAACACCGGGGAGCTGTTTTTT
CDR3 protein: CASSVGSTWRDTNTGELFF

J gene: TRBJ2-1
V gene: TRBV10-3
clone size: .
D gene: .
CDR3 DNA: TGTGCCATATTCGAACAACCGAGCTCCTACAATGAGCAGTTCTTC
CDR3 protein: CAIFEQPSSYNEQFF

J gene: TRBJ1-1
V gene: TRBV28
clone size: .
D gene: .
CDR3 DNA: TGTGCCAGCAGTTTAGCGAACACTGAAGCTTTCTTT
CDR3 protein: CASSLANTEAFF

J gene: TRBJ2-2
V gene: TRBV6-5
clone size: .
D gene: .
CDR3 DNA: TGTGCCAGCAGTTACAGAGGACCCGGGGAGCTGTTTTTT
CDR3 protein: CASSYRGPGELFF

J gene: TRBJ1-1
V gene: TRBV5-4
clone size: few
D gene: TRBD1
CDR3 DNA: TGTGCCAGCAGCGGGGGGACAGGCTTCACTGAAGCTTTCTTT
CDR3 protein: CASSGGTGFTEAFF

J gene: TRBJ2-7
V gene: TRBV27
clone size: .
D gene: .
CDR3 DNA: TGTGCCAGCGCTACCCGTTGGGCAGCCCACTCCTACGAGCAGTACTTC
CDR3 protein: CASATRWAAHSYEQYF

J gene: TRBJ1-5
V gene: TRBV5-5
clone size: medium-sized
D gene: TRBD1
CDR3 DNA: TGTGCCAGCAGTCCAGACAGGGACGAAAATCAGCCCCAGCATTTT
CDR3 protein: CASSPDRDENQPQHF

J gene: TRBJ1-1
V gene: TRBV2
clone size: few
D gene: .
CDR3 DNA: TGTGCCAGCAGTAACCTAAGGGACGGCAGGGCTGAAGCTTTCTTT
CDR3 protein: CASSNLRDGRAEAFF

J gene: TRBJ1-3
V gene: TRBV28
clone size: .
D gene: .
CDR3 DNA: TGTGCCAGCAGTTTATTCCCCGACAGGGGAAACACCATATATTTT
CDR3 protein: CASSLFPDRGNTIYF

J gene: TRBJ1-2
V gene: TRBV30
clone size: .
D gene: .
CDR3 DNA: TGTGCCTGGCAACCGACAGGCTATGGCTACACCTTC
CDR3 protein: CAWQPTGYGYTF

J gene: TRBJ2-5
V gene: TRBV15
clone size: .
D gene: TRBD2
CDR3 DNA: TGTGCCACCAGCAGCCCCGCGAGGTTTCGGGGGGGCCTGGAGACCCAGTACTTC
CDR3 protein: CATSSPARFRGGLETQYF

J gene: TRBJ2-3
V gene: TRBV29-1
clone size: .
D gene: TRBD2
CDR3 DNA: TGCAGCGTTTACGGACTAGCGTGGGCAGATACGCAGTATTTT
CDR3 protein: CSVYGLAWADTQYF

J gene: TRBJ1-6
V gene: TRBV2
clone size: few
D gene: TRBD1
CDR3 DNA: TGTGCCAGCAGTGATGGACAGGGGAATTCACCCCTCCACTTT
CDR3 protein: CASSDGQGNSPLHF

J gene: TRBJ1-5
V gene: TRBV15
clone size: .
D gene: .
CDR3 DNA: TGTGCCACCAGCAGTCATCGGGGAGTGGGTTTCAATCAGCCCCAGCATTTT
CDR3 protein: CATSSHRGVGFNQPQHF

J gene: TRBJ2-7
V gene: TRBV18
clone size: .
D gene: TRBD1
CDR3 DNA: TGTGCCAGCTCAAAGGACAGGCTCTACGAGCAGTACTTC
CDR3 protein: CASSKDRLYEQYF

J gene: TRBJ2-1
V gene: TRBV11-2
clone size: once
D gene: .
CDR3 DNA: TGTGCCAGCAGGTTACTAAATGAGCAGTTCTTC
CDR3 protein: CASRLLNEQFF

J gene: TRBJ1-2
V gene: TRBV21-1
clone size: .
D gene: .
CDR3 DNA: TGTGCCAGCAGCATTCGGGGGGGGAGTTACGGCTACACCTTC
CDR3 protein: CASSIRGGSYGYTF

J gene: TRBJ2-1
V gene: TRBV4-2
clone size: .
D gene: .
CDR3 DNA: TGTGCCAGCAGCCAAGAGGGATCCTACAATGAGCAGTTCTTC
CDR3 protein: CASSQEGSYNEQFF